This T cell receptor beta chain was sequenced during a study of CD8+CD57+ T cells in acquired aplastic anemia. About the study: The study obtained an average of 3.2 ug of DNA from sorted CD4+ and CD8+ cells.

The germline V gene encodes CDR1 SGHRS and CDR2 YFSETQ. The CDR3 spans 16 residues. For this clonotype: Its antigen remains unknown. The junction does not match germline at one end; this may be a read error.

Notes on the study in general: Shared by patients and controls, approximately 29 CD8+ CDR3s were abundant in patients.

The template used for profiling TCR beta VDJ and CDR3 was genomic DNA. TCRdb re-derived calls from the reads in MiXCR, one entry per CDR3 protein. The profile shows about 400,000 distinct CDR3 sequences, around 68% of them singletons. This chain uses TRBV5-1 with TRBJ1-3, with D possibly matching TRBD1 (5 bases). This receptor was obtained from a human donor in good health, serving as a control. Sequences were obtained from sorted CD4+, CD8+, or CD8+CD57+ T cells (not recorded which) from PBMCs. The CDR3 DNA follows: TGTGCCAGCAGCCCCAGGGCCCCATCCTCTGGAACCACCATATATTTT. It translates to CASSPRAPSSGTTIYF.